This T cell receptor (beta chain) was captured in a study of low-dose radiotherapy and immunotherapy resistance in tumors. Study-level background: Per fraction, Cohort 2 was given 1 Gy every two weeks, accumulating a total of 13 Gy over 26 weeks.

Germline CDR1 is MDHEN and CDR2 is SYDVKM. The CDR3 loop spans 13 amino acids. V dropped 7 bases and J dropped 4 bases, with 11 bases sitting between them. The time point: after trial treatment. Regarding treatment: LDRT plus nivolumab, ipilimumab, low-dose cyclophosphamide and aspirin (RACIN trial). This clonotype was seen at least ten times. Alpha- and beta-chain coverage of first-strand cDNA came from TRAV- and TRBV-specific primers. TCR amplification ran approximately 22 PCR cycles using constant-region and V-primer adapter primers. TCRdb re-derived calls from the reads in MiXCR, one entry per CDR3 protein. The sample has 65,000 to 85,000 distinct CDR3 sequences, 15% to 20% seen once.

The source was PBMCs, collected after low-dose radiotherapy plus immunotherapy. This chain joins TRBV28 and TRBJ1-3; D might be TRBD1 (5 bases). The source is a male donor with prostate cancer. CDR3 amino acids: CASMGTSGNTIYF. CDR3 nucleotides: TGTGCCAGCATGGGGACTTCGGGAAACACCATATATTTT.